The T cell receptor beta chain under discussion was sequenced for a study of patients and donors after allogeneic stem cell transplantation. Trimming took off 6 bases at V and 1 base at J, with 13 bases between the two ends. This CDR3 has 15 residues. Germline CDR1 is MDHEN and CDR2 is SYDVKM. Using its own MiXCR run on the RT-PCR reads, TCRdb lists one record per CDR3 protein. The sample lists 25,000 or so distinct CDR3 sequences, more than 8% occurring once. This chain joins TRBV28 and TRBJ2-4; D ambiguous. What was sequenced was blood, either unsorted or a sorted T cell fraction (not recorded which). This receptor was identified in a human donor who was either an allogeneic HSCT recipient or a stem cell or donor lymphocyte infusion donor (not recorded which). It is not recorded whose cells these are; they may come from a transplant donor. CDR3 nucleotides: TGTGCCAGCAGCCCCCCCTACGGGGCCAAAAACATTCAGTACTTC. Its protein is CASSPPYGAKNIQYF.